The sequence of this TCR beta chain was determined in a study of post-analysis software for immune sequencing data. Study conclusions and caveats: Controls showed lower frequencies than patients for roughly five TRBV segments, and TRBV5-6, TRBV5-1 and TRBV20-1 were among these.

The V and J ends lost 4 bases and 0 bases respectively, with 10 bases between them. Per germline, CDR1 SGDLS and CDR2 YYNGEE. CDR3 length: 15 amino acids. This clonotype came up a few times. The antigen remains undetermined. Sequencing libraries made from TCR beta cDNA carried unique molecular identifiers. TCRdb re-analysed the PCR reads in MiXCR, keeping a single row per CDR3 protein. The sample consists of around 770,000 distinct CDR3 sequences, around 45% of them appearing once. The clonotype originates from a girl aged 5 to 17 with multiple sclerosis. This chain uses TRBV9 with TRBJ2-2; weak D call: TRBD1 (5 bases). The sample was blood. CDR3: CASSTLTANTGELFF. Here the CDR3 DNA reads TGTGCCAGCAGCACCCTGACAGCGAACACCGGGGAGCTGTTTTTT.